This paragraph reports one TCR beta chain. As yet, its antigen is unknown. This sample was taken from a study of OX40 agonist ivuxolimab in advanced cancers. Study-wide context: Those enrolled were 82.7% male, with a mean age of around 55 years and ages from roughly 23 to 79.

V was pared by 1 base and J by 0 bases, with 12 bases between. Germline CDR1 reads LGHNA; CDR2 reads YSLEER. The CDR3 is 16 amino acids. Generated by immunoSEQ multiplex PCR, the TCRdb table keeps only in-frame clones and is missing some. The repertoire holds about 20,000 clones, roughly 69% seen once, with about 30% in the top ten. Study results and caveats: On average, CD8+ T cells showed a greater number of expanded clones than CD4+.

The sequence derives from an adult with an advanced solid tumor such as melanoma, head and neck, liver or kidney cancer. The V gene is TRBV4-3, the J gene TRBJ1-1; D ambiguous. Specimen: CD4+ or CD8+ T cells sorted from blood, collected in a trial of the OX40 agonist ivuxolimab. The CDR3 DNA is TGCGCCAGCAGCCAAGTCTCCAACAGCTTGAACACTGAAGCTTTCTTT. Amino acid sequence: CASSQVSNSLNTEAFF.